This record covers a single T cell receptor (beta chain). Its antigen is not known. Genomic DNA constituted the template upon which TCR beta VDJ and CDR3 profiling was performed. One entry per CDR3 protein, called by TCRdb with MiXCR from the reads. The sample comprises approximately 180,000 distinct CDR3 sequences, 63% of which are singletons, and roughly 46% rests with the top ten. The data belong to a study of CD8+CD57+ T cells in acquired aplastic anemia. The wider study: 3.2 ug was the average amount of DNA from sorted CD4+ and CD8+ cells. Study conclusions and caveats: About 30 shared CD8+ CDR3s appeared highly expressed within patients' immunodominant clones. Simpson's diversity of CD8+ cells was not significantly different in patients compared with controls.

Per the germline V gene, CDR1 is MNHNS and CDR2 is SASEGT. The CDR3 runs 13 residues. After removal of 5 bases from V and 7 bases from J, the junction contained 7 bases not matched to a gene. Individuals selected for sequencing had exhibited CD8+CD57+ cell expansion on flow cytometry. Receipt of therapy had not occurred in any patient by the time of blood sampling. This receptor was identified in a human donor with aplastic anemia. The chain links TRBV6-1 to TRBJ2-7; 8 positions agree with TRBD2. Sequencing was carried out using sorted CD4+, CD8+, or CD8+CD57+ T cells (not recorded which) from PBMCs. For the CDR3, the DNA is TGTGCCAGCAGTTCCAGCGGGAGTGGTGAGCAGTACTTC. Its translation: CASSSSGSGEQYF.